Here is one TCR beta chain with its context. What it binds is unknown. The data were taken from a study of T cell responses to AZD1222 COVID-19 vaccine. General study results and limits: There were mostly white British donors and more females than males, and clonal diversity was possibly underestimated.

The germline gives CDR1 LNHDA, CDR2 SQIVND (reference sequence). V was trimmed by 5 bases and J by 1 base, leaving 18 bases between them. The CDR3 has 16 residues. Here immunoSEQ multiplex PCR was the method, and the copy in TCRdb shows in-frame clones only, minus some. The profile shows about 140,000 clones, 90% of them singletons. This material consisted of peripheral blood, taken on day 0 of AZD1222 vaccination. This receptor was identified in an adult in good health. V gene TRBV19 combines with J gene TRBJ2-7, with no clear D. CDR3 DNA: TGTGCCAGTAGTCTCCTAACTTGCTGTCCTTCCTACGAGCAGTACTTC. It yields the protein CASSLLTCCPSYEQYF.